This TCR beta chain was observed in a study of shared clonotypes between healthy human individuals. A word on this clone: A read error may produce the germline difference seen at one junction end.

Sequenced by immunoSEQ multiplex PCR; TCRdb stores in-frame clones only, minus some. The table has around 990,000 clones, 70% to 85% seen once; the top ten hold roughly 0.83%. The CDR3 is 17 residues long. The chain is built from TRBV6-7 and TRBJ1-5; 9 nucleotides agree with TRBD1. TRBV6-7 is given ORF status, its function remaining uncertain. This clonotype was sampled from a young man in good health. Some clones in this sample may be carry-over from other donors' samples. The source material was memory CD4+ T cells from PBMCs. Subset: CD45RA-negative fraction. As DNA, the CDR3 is TGTGCCAGCAGCCCCGGGACAGGGAATAGGATTTGTCAGGCCCAGCATTTT. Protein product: CASSPGTGNRICQAQHF.